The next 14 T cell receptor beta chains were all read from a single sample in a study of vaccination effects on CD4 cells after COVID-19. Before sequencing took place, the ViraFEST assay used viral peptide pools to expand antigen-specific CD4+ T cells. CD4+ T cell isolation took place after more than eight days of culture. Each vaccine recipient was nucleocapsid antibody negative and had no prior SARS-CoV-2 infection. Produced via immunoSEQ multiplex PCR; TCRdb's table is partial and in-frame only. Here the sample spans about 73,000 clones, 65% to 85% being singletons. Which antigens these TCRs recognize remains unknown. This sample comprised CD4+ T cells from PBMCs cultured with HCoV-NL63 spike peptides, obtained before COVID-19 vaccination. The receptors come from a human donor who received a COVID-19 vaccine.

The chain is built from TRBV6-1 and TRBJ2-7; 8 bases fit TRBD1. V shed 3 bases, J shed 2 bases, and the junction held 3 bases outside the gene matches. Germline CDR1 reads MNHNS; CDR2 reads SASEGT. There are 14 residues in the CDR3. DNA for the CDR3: TGTGCCAGCAGTGAGGGGACAGGCGCCTACGAGCAGTACGTC. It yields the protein CASSEGTGAYEQYV.

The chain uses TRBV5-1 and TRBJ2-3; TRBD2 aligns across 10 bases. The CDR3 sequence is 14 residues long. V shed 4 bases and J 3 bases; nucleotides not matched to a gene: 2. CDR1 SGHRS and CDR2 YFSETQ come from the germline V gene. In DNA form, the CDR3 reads TGCGCCAGCAGCCCAGCGGGGGGGACAGATACGCAGTATTTT. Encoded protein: CASSPAGGTDTQYF.

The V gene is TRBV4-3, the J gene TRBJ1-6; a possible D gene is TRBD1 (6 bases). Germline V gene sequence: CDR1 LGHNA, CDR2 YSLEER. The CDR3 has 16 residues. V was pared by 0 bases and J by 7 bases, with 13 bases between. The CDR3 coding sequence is TGCGCCAGCAGCCAAGATAAGGGGACAAGCAATTCACCCCTCCACTTT. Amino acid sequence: CASSQDKGTSNSPLHF.

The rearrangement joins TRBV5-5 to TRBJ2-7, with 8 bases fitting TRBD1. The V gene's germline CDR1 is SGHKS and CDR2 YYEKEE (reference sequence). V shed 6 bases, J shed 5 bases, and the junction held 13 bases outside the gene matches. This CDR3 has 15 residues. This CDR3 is CASTPSWTGMDEQYV. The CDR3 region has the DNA TGTGCCAGCACCCCAAGTTGGACAGGGATGGACGAGCAGTACGTC.

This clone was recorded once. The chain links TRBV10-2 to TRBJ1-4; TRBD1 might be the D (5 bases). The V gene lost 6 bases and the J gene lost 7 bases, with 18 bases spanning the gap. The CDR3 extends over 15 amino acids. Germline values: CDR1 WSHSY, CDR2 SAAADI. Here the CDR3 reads CASSRDEARREKLFF. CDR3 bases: TGCGCCAGCAGCCGGGACGAGGCGCGTCGTGAAAAACTGTTTTTT.

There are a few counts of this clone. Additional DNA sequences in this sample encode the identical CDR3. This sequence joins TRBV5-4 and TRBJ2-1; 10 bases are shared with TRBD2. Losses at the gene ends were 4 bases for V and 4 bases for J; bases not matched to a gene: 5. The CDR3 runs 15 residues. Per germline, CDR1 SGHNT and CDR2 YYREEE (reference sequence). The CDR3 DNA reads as TGTGCCAGCAGCCCCGGACTAGCGGCATACAATGAGCAGTTCTTC. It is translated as CASSPGLAAYNEQFF.

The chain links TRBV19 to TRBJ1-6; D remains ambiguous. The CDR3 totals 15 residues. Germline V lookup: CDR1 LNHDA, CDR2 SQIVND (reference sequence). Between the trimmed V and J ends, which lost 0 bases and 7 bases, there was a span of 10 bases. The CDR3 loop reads CASSIERGGNSPLHF. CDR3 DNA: TGTGCCAGTAGTATAGAACGGGGAGGAAATTCACCCCTCCACTTT. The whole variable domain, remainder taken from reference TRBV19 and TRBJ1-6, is DGGITQSPKYLFRKEGQNVTLSCEQNLNHDAMYWYRQDPGQGLRLIYYSQIVNDFQKGDIAEGYSVSREKKESFPLTVTSAQKNPTAFYLCASSIERGGNSPLHFGNGTRLTVT.

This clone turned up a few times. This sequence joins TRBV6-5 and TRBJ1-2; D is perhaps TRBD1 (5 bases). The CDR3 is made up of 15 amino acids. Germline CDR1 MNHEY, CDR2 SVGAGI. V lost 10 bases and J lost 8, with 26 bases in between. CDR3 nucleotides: TGTGCCACCCGAGACGGGGACGGAGCCATTCTAGGCTACACCTTC. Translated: CATRDGDGAILGYTF.

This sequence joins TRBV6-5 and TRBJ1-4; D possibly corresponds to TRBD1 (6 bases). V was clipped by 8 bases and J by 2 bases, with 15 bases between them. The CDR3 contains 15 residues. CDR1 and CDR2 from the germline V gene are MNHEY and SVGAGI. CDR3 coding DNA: TGTGCCAGCTCCCGGGGGGCAAGTACTAATGAAAAACTGTTTTTT. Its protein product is CASSRGASTNEKLFF.

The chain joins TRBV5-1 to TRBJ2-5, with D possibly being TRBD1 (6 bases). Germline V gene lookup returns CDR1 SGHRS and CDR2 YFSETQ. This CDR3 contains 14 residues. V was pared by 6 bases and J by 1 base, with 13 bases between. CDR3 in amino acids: CASKAGDVQETQYF. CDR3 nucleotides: TGCGCCAGCAAGGCAGGGGACGTCCAAGAGACCCAGTACTTC.

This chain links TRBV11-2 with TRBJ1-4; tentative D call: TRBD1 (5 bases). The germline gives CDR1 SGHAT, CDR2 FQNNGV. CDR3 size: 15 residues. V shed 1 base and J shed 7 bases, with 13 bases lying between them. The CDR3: CASSLVGGVGEKLFF. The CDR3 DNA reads TGTGCCAGCAGCTTAGTGGGGGGAGTTGGTGAAAAACTGTTTTTT.

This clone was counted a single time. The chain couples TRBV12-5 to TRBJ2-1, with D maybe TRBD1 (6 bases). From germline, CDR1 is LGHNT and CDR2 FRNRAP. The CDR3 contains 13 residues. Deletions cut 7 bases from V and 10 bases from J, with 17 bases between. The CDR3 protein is CASAPRSGVEQFF. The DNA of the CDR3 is TGTGCTAGTGCCCCTAGGTCAGGGGTGGAGCAGTTCTTC.

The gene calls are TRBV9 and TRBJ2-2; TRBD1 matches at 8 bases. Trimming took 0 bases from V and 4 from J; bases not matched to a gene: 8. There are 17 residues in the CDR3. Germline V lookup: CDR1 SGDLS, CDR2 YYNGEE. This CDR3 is CASSVGPGQVPTGELFF. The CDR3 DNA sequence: TGTGCCAGCAGCGTAGGACCGGGACAGGTTCCCACCGGGGAGCTGTTTTTT.

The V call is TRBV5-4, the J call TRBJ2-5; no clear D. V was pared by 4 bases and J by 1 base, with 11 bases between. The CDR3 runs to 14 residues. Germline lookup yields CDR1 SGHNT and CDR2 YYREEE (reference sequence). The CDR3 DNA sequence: TGTGCCAGCAGCCCCGGCCAAACCCAAGAGACCCAGTACTTC. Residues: CASSPGQTQETQYF.